Sequencing of this T cell receptor beta chain was carried out in a study of chemoradiotherapy in HPV16-positive cancers. Clones were sequenced by immunoSEQ multiplex PCR, and TCRdb holds only the in-frame ones, with some missing. There are about 66,000 clones in the sample; more than 70% occur only once, and just over 4% lies in the top ten. Source: blood, taken from a patient who underwent chemoradiotherapy. This receptor was identified in a human donor with HPV-associated anogenital cancer.

This CDR3 is CASSRRQGDTYEQYF. In nucleotides, the CDR3 is TGTGCCAGCAGCCGTAGACAGGGGGACACCTACGAGCAGTACTTC. The chain combines TRBV11-2 with TRBJ2-7, with 9 bases fitting TRBD1. The CDR3 has 15 residues. Germline CDR1 SGHAT, CDR2 FQNNGV. V lost 5 bases, J lost 2 bases, and 7 bases stayed unmatched.